This TCR beta chain was observed in a study of vaccination and CD4 T cells after COVID-19. Across the study: Overlapping SARS-CoV-2, HCoV-NL63, HCoV-OC43 and HCoV-229E spike peptides were used to stimulate cells.

The sample holds a few counts of this clonotype. Antigen specificity is unknown. Sample treatment: approximately nine-day PBMC culture with coronavirus spike peptide pools or control peptides (ViraFEST assay). Prior to the COVID-19 pandemic (2011-2018), the unexposed donor's CD4+ T cells were collected. Cell culture was performed with 2 million or so PBMCs per well in the presence of approximately 9.8 IU/ml IL-2 and roughly 10 ug/ml peptide pools. Findings and caveats of the study: Convalescent patients showed a median approximately 89% of reactive clones that were seen only post-vaccination.

The V end was cut by 6 bases, the J end by 4 bases, with 12 bases between. This CDR3 has 13 amino acids. Germline assignment: CDR1 MNHNS and CDR2 SASEGT. An Oncomine TCR Beta short-read assay was used to sequence the DNA from cultured CD4+ T cells. A single record per CDR3 protein comes from TCRdb applying MiXCR to the PCR reads. The sample carries around 5,900 distinct CDR3 sequences, roughly a third recorded once. The TCR originated in a human donor in good health. The sequencing sample was made of CD4+ T cells from blood, cultured in vitro. The V call is TRBV6-1, the J call TRBJ1-1; possibly TRBD1 for D (6 bases). The CDR3, as DNA: TGTGCCAGCAGGTTACAGGGCGCCACTGAAGCTTTCTTT. Encoded protein: CASRLQGATEAFF.